The 29 T cell receptor beta chains reported below all come from one sample, sequenced in a study of Graves' ophthalmopathy and Graves' hyperthyroidism. Amplification of TCR beta CDR3 regions used RNA transcripts. The first-round RT-PCR employed HTBI primers together with the Qiagen OneStep RT-PCR kit. A multiplex PCR was then performed as the second round. Each CDR3 protein is one row after TCRdb ran MiXCR on the multiplex PCR reads. The sample has about 640,000 distinct CDR3 sequences, approximately 39% seen once. The sequenced sample was peripheral blood. The origin of the receptors is an adult man with Graves' ophthalmopathy.

This chain joins TRBV20-1 and TRBJ1-3; 11 bases align to TRBD1. Germline V lookup: CDR1 DFQATT, CDR2 SNEGSKA (reference sequence). The ends lost 6 bases at V and 5 bases at J; junction bases unmatched: 9. The CDR3 has 15 residues. CDR3 region: CSAFQDRGRRNTIYF. CDR3 sequence (DNA): TGCAGTGCCTTCCAGGACAGGGGGCGACGAAACACCATATATTTT.

The V and J genes are TRBV11-1 and TRBJ2-7; D is perhaps TRBD2 (6 bases). CDR1 is SGHAT and CDR2 is FQDESV in the germline V gene (reference sequence). V lost 2 bases to trimming and J lost 4 bases, with 15 bases between them. The length of the CDR3 is 15 residues. CDR3 in amino acids: CASSLMDGSGYEQYF. The CDR3, as DNA: TGTGCCAGCAGCTTAATGGACGGGAGTGGGTACGAGCAGTACTTC.

This clonotype occurred many times. V and J are TRBV24-1 and TRBJ1-5; possibly TRBD1 for D (5 bases). V lost 7 bases and J lost 1, with 16 bases in between. CDR3 length: 16 amino acids. Per the germline V gene, CDR1 is KGHDR and CDR2 is SFDVKD. Here the CDR3 reads CATRLPGRESNQPQHF. The CDR3 nucleotides are TGTGCCACCAGGCTCCCGGGGCGGGAAAGCAATCAGCCCCAGCATTTT.

The CDR3 is CATRDSSYNSPLHF. The CDR3 DNA follows: TGTGCCACGCGGGACAGCTCCTATAATTCACCCCTCCACTTT. The genes are TRBV24-1 and TRBJ1-6, with 7 bases lining up with TRBD1. The germline CDR1 and CDR2 sequences are KGHDR and SFDVKD. The CDR3 extends over 14 amino acids. The V segment lost 10 bases and the J segment 0 bases; nucleotides outside the gene matches: 2.

In the case of this clonotype: Given a much more abundant clone one base away, this may be a read error. V usage is TRBV15 and J usage is TRBJ1-1; D remains unclear. CDR1 and CDR2 (germline): LNHNV, YYDKDF (reference sequence). CDR3 length: 13 amino acids. The CDR3 nucleotides read TGTGCCACCAGCAGTCAAAGGAACACTGAAGCTTCCTTT. Its protein product is CATSSQRNTEASF. The variable domain in full, with the rest retrieved from reference TRBV15 and TRBJ1-1, is DAMVIQNPRYQVTQFGKPVTLSCSQTLNHNVMYWYQQKSSQAPKLLFHYYDKDFNNEADTPDNFQSRRPNTSFCFLDIRSPGLGDTAMYLCATSSQRNTEASFGQGTRLTVV.

The chain joins TRBV10-3 to TRBJ2-5, with 8 nucleotides matching TRBD2. From germline, CDR1 is ENHRY and CDR2 SYGVKD. The V and J ends lost 0 bases and 1 base, in that order; junction bases with no gene match: 13. CDR3 size: 19 residues. CDR3: CAISESVGGQRGPQETQYF. DNA for the CDR3: TGTGCCATCAGTGAGTCGGTCGGGGGTCAGCGGGGGCCCCAAGAGACCCAGTACTTC.

The chain joins TRBV29-1 to TRBJ1-5; 9 nucleotides agree with TRBD1. V trimming: 4 bases; J trimming: 7 bases; junction bases outside the gene matches: 11. Per the germline V gene, CDR1 is SQVTM and CDR2 is ANQGSEA. The CDR3 is made up of 15 amino acids. In DNA form, the CDR3 reads TGCAGCGTTGTGTTGGGTGGGGACAGGGCACAGCCCCAGCATTTT. This gives the protein CSVVLGGDRAQPQHF.

This clonotype was counted once. This chain joins TRBV6-1 and TRBJ1-5; weak D call: TRBD1 (6 bases). The CDR3 is made up of 17 amino acids. Germline V lookup: CDR1 MNHNS, CDR2 SASEGT. The V end was cut by 4 bases, the J end by 0 bases, with 16 bases between. CDR3 region: CASSGPSGAYSNQPQHF. The CDR3 coding sequence is TGTGCCAGCAGTGGACCGTCGGGGGCATATAGCAATCAGCCCCAGCATTTT.

This sequence joins TRBV12-3 or TRBV12-4 and TRBJ2-5, with 12 bases lining up with TRBD2. After removal of 8 bases from V and 5 bases from J, the junction contained 12 bases not matched to a gene. The CDR3 runs to 16 residues. CDR3 nucleotide sequence: TGTGCCAGCGGTCCCGGACTAGCGGGAAGATTTGAGACCCAGTACTTC. Translated: CASGPGLAGRFETQYF.

This clonotype has a handful of counts. J is TRBJ2-7 and V is TRBV5-1, with D perhaps TRBD1 (6 bases). This CDR3 comprises 14 residues. The V gene's germline CDR1 is SGHRS and CDR2 YFSETQ. V lost 3 bases and J 3 bases, leaving 13 bases between the germline ends. The CDR3 DNA follows: TGCGCCAGCAGCTCAAATAACAGGGTCTACGAGCAGTACTTC. Translated: CASSSNNRVYEQYF.

The table lists this clonotype with many counts. V usage is TRBV5-1 and J usage is TRBJ1-1; 7 bases agree with TRBD1. The J segment lost 1 base and the V segment lost 6 bases, leaving 3 bases of the junction unmatched. This CDR3 has 13 residues. CDR1 is SGHRS and CDR2 is YFSETQ in the germline V gene. The CDR3 DNA sequence: TGCGCCAGCACCGGGACAGCGAACACTGAAGCTTTCTTT. It is translated as CASTGTANTEAFF.

This clonotype has a single count. V usage is TRBV2 and J usage is TRBJ2-7; D remains unclear. This CDR3 is 13 amino acids long. CDR1 is SNHLY and CDR2 is FYNNEI in the germline V gene. Trimming removed 2 bases at V and 5 bases at J, with 10 bases between. Here the CDR3 reads CASSEWERDEQYF. CDR3 in DNA: TGTGCCAGCAGTGAATGGGAACGCGACGAGCAGTACTTC.

The V and J genes are TRBV29-1 and TRBJ1-1, with 7 nucleotides matching TRBD1. From germline, CDR1 is SQVTM and CDR2 ANQGSEA. The V gene end was trimmed by 7 bases and the J gene end by 3 bases; junction bases not matched to a gene: 8. CDR3 length equals 13 residues. CDR3 in amino acids: CSAIGGLDTEAFF. CDR3 nucleotides: TGCAGCGCTATAGGGGGCCTGGACACTGAAGCTTTCTTT.

The chain has TRBV5-6 and TRBJ1-2; D uncertain. V gave up 0 bases and J gave up 5 bases, with 11 bases separating them. This CDR3 spans 14 amino acids. In germline, CDR1 is SGHDT, CDR2 YYEEEE. The CDR3: CASSLVANQYGYTF. For the CDR3, the DNA is TGTGCCAGCAGCTTGGTCGCCAACCAGTATGGCTACACCTTC.

The chain recombines TRBV10-3 with TRBJ1-2; 12 bases fit TRBD1. Germline lookup yields CDR1 ENHRY and CDR2 SYGVKD. The CDR3 spans 15 residues. The V segment lost 4 bases and the J segment 9 bases; nucleotides outside the gene matches: 9. CDR3 nucleotides: TGTGCCATCAGTGCCCCGGGACAGGGGGCGTCGAGCTACACCTTC. Protein sequence: CAISAPGQGASSYTF.

The chain recombines TRBV10-3 with TRBJ2-7; tentative D call: TRBD1 (6 bases). CDR3 size: 13 residues. CDR1 is ENHRY and CDR2 is SYGVKD in the germline V gene. Between the trimmed V and J ends, which lost 10 bases and 0 bases, there was a span of 13 bases. CDR3 DNA sequence: TGTGCCACCGAAAGACAGGACTCCTACGAGCAGTACTTC. Translated, it gives CATERQDSYEQYF.

The chain carries TRBV2 and TRBJ1-2; 9 bases map to TRBD1. CDR3 length: 14 residues. The junction had 3 bases not matched to a gene; V was cut back by 4 bases and J by 3 bases. The germline gives CDR1 SNHLY, CDR2 FYNNEI. CDR3 nucleotide sequence: TGTGCCAGCAGTGCACAGGGGGCCCACTATGGCTACACCTTC. This translates into CASSAQGAHYGYTF.

The sample holds one count of this clonotype. The J gene is TRBJ2-5, the V gene TRBV2; 8 bases fit TRBD1. Germline V lookup: CDR1 SNHLY, CDR2 FYNNEI. Trimming cost V 4 bases and J 5 bases; bases outside gene matches: 6. The CDR3 has 14 residues. CDR3 in amino acids: CASSVDRAWETQYF. The CDR3 DNA is TGTGCCAGCAGTGTGGACAGGGCCTGGGAGACCCAGTACTTC.

This clonotype was detected ten times or more. V gene TRBV7-9 combines with J gene TRBJ2-7; 10 bases agree with TRBD1. Germline V gives CDR1 SEHNR, CDR2 FQNEAQ (reference sequence). This CDR3 spans 15 amino acids. V gave up 4 bases and J gave up 7 bases; unmatched junction bases: 10. As DNA, the CDR3 is TGTGCCAGCAGCTACGGCCGGGACAGGGGTCGGGAGCAGTACTTC. Translating it yields CASSYGRDRGREQYF.

As regards this clonotype: A read error is possible here, since a much larger clone lies one base away. V and J are TRBV7-2 and TRBJ2-5; 10 nucleotides align to TRBD2. Germline V CDR1 and CDR2: SGHTA, FQGNSA. This CDR3 contains 13 residues. The CDR3 is CASSLPSGGTQCF. DNA of the CDR3: TGTGCCAGCAGCTTACCTAGCGGGGGCACCCAGTGCTTC.

V usage is TRBV19 and J usage is TRBJ1-5; D is uncertain. V lost 3 bases and J 11 bases, leaving 20 bases between the germline ends. CDR1 is LNHDA and CDR2 is SQIVND in the germline V gene (reference sequence). The CDR3 is made up of 15 amino acids. The CDR3 here is CASSIVAGSRETQHF. In DNA form, the CDR3 reads TGTGCCAGTAGTATCGTAGCGGGGAGTAGAGAGACCCAGCATTTT. Filled out from reference TRBV19 and TRBJ1-5, the complete variable domain reads DGGITQSPKYLFRKEGQNVTLSCEQNLNHDAMYWYRQDPGQGLRLIYYSQIVNDFQKGDIAEGYSVSREKKESFPLTVTSAQKNPTAFYLCASSIVAGSRETQHFGDGTRLSIL.

The CDR3 nucleotides are TGTGCCATCAGTGAGGGATTGGGCCCTGCAGCTTTCTTT. It encodes CAISEGLGPAAFF. The J gene is TRBJ1-1, the V gene TRBV10-3, with D uncertain. Trimming removed 2 bases at V and 10 bases at J, with 14 bases between. Germline V gene sequence: CDR1 ENHRY, CDR2 SYGVKD. The CDR3 consists of 13 residues.

This clonotype was observed many times. This chain links TRBV29-1 with TRBJ1-1; D gene unclear. The V gene's germline CDR1 is SQVTM and CDR2 ANQGSEA. There are 14 residues in the CDR3. The V end was cut by 5 bases, the J end by 1 base, with 14 bases between. CDR3 residues: CSVPPTFGNTEAFF. The CDR3 DNA reads TGCAGCGTTCCACCCACCTTTGGGAACACTGAAGCTTTCTTT.

The J gene is TRBJ1-2, the V gene TRBV7-9, with no clear D. The CDR3 length is 14 residues. Germline V gives CDR1 SEHNR, CDR2 FQNEAQ (reference sequence). Trimming took off 11 bases at V and 4 bases at J, with 20 bases between the two ends. CDR3 in DNA: TGTGCCTGGAGATTGGGAATTGGTTTCTATGGCTACACCTTC. It encodes CAWRLGIGFYGYTF.

This clonotype appeared once. This chain connects TRBV9 to TRBJ2-7; D uncertain. CDR3 length: 14 amino acids. From germline, CDR1 is SGDLS and CDR2 YYNGEE. V gave up 5 bases and J gave up 3 bases, with 15 bases separating them. The CDR3 DNA is TGTGCCAGCAGTTCTGCGGTGGAGATCTACGAGCAGTACTTC. Its translation is CASSSAVEIYEQYF.

The V and J genes are TRBV9 and TRBJ1-4, with D uncertain. Germline-derived CDR1 and CDR2 are SGDLS and YYNGEE. V was trimmed by 3 bases and J by 0 bases, leaving 12 bases between them. CDR3 size: 16 residues. The CDR3 DNA reads TGTGCCAGCAGCGCGGGAGGGAGCACAACTAATGAAAAACTGTTTTTT. Protein sequence: CASSAGGSTTNEKLFF.

The chain employs TRBV7-2 and TRBJ1-4; D not certain. From germline, CDR1 is SGHTA and CDR2 FQGNSA. V was clipped by 5 bases and J by 1 base, with 14 bases between them. The CDR3 sequence is 16 residues long. In nucleotides, the CDR3 is TGTGCCAGCAGCCCTAGCGGGGAGGTAACTAATGAAAAACTGTTTTTT. Protein product: CASSPSGEVTNEKLFF.

The chain combines TRBV7-9 with TRBJ2-7; a weak D match, TRBD1 (6 bases). Trimming took 1 base from V and 4 from J, leaving 11 bases between them. The CDR3 covers 14 residues. Germline V gene sequence: CDR1 SEHNR, CDR2 FQNEAQ (reference sequence). CDR3 in amino acids: CASSLVAGTYEQYF. The CDR3 coding sequence is TGTGCCAGCAGCTTAGTGGCAGGGACATACGAGCAGTACTTC.

The V gene is TRBV15, the J gene TRBJ2-1; perhaps TRBD2 as D (6 bases). The CDR3 consists of 14 residues. V gave up 1 base and J gave up 5 bases, with 9 bases separating them. Germline CDR1 reads LNHNV; CDR2 reads YYDKDF (reference sequence). The CDR3 coding sequence is TGTGCCACCAGCAGAGGGACTACCAACAATGAGCAGTTCTTC. It yields the protein CATSRGTTNNEQFF. Full variable domain (missing parts from reference TRBV15 and TRBJ2-1): DAMVIQNPRYQVTQFGKPVTLSCSQTLNHNVMYWYQQKSSQAPKLLFHYYDKDFNNEADTPDNFQSRRPNTSFCFLDIRSPGLGDTAMYLCATSRGTTNNEQFFGPGTRLTVL.